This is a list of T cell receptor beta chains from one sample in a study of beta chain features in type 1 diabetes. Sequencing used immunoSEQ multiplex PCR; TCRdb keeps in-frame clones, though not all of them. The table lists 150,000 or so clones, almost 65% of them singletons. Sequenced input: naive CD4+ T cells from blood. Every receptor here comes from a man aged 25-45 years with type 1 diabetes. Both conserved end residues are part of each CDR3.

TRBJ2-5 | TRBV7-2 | CASSGGTSGGGKTQYF
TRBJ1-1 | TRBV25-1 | CASGFSGTGEAFF
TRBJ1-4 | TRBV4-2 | CASSQESRVMELFF
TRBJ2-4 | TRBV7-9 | CASSLRDRGNIQYF
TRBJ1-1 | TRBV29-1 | CSGFMGTEAFF
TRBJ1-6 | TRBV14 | CASSPILNSPLHF
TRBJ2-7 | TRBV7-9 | CASNRMGAGGSYEQYF
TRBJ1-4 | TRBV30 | CAWSVGNNEKLFF
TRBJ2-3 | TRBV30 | CAWGTGSTDTQYF
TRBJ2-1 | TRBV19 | CASSSVDEQFF
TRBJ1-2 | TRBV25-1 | CASSESPPGGYGYTF
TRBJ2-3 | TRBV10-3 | CAIKEGLAGVQDTQYF
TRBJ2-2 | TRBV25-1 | CASSSRTNTGELFF
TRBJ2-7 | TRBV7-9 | CASSVELEQYF
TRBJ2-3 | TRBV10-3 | CAIKQLRWGTDTQYF
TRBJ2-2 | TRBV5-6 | CASSLSRENTGELFF
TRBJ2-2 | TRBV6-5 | CASRRTGDNTGELFF
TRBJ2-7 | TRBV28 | CASRPDRLFYEQYF
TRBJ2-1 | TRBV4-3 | CASSQDSWYSSYNEQFF
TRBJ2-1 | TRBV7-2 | CASSSSGGVFEEQFF
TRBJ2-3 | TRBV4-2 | CASSQDLAYRISTDTQYF
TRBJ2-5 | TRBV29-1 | CSVLSGSETQYF
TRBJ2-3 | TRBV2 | CASSSAPTSTDTQYF
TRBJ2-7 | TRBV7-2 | CASSLLGKEQYF
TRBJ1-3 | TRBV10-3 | CAIRRDAGGGNTIYF
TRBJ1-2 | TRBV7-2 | CASSSGLYGYTF
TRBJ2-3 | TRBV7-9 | CASSSGLQGDTQYF
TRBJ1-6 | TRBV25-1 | CASSEWDSGSPLHF
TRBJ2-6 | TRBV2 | CASTGTPAGANVLTF